Listed here are 19 T cell receptor beta chains from one sample, sequenced in a study of blood T cell repertoires in COVID-19. Sequencing was performed with immunoSEQ multiplex PCR; in TCRdb, only in-frame clones are kept and a portion is missing. The sample has around 250,000 clones, more than 75% seen once. Sequenced material: PBMCs or T cells enriched from blood (not recorded which). These receptors originate from a young man who had recovered from COVID-19.

This clone has more than one count but fewer than ten. V and J are TRBV15 and TRBJ2-3; D perhaps matches TRBD1 (5 bases). Deletions cut 1 base from V and 0 bases from J, with 5 bases between. Per the germline V gene, CDR1 is LNHNV and CDR2 is YYDKDF (reference sequence). The CDR3 contains 14 residues. Here the CDR3 DNA reads TGTGCCACCAGCAGAGCAGGGAGCACAGATACGCAGTATTTT. This encodes CATSRAGSTDTQYF.

The rearrangement uses TRBV10-3 and TRBJ1-5; D might be TRBD1 (5 bases). This CDR3 spans 14 amino acids. CDR1 is ENHRY, CDR2 SYGVKD, per germline. V was shortened by 3 bases and J by 2 bases, with 8 bases between the two germline ends. The DNA for the CDR3 is TGTGCCATCAGTGAATTAGGGGGCAATCAGCCCCAGCATTTT. Its translation: CAISELGGNQPQHF.

This clone appeared a few times. The chain employs TRBV18 and TRBJ1-3, with D perhaps matching TRBD1 (6 bases). Between the trimmed V and J ends, which lost 2 bases and 4 bases, there was a span of 15 bases. The CDR3 runs 16 residues. Germline V lookup: CDR1 KGHSH, CDR2 LQKENI. For the CDR3, the DNA is TGTGCCAGCTCACCAGCCCACAGGGAACCAGGAAACACCATATATTTT. Protein sequence: CASSPAHREPGNTIYF. The complete variable domain, with remaining parts taken from reference TRBV18 and TRBJ1-3, reads NAGVMQNPRHLVRRRGQEARLRCSPMKGHSHVYWYRQLPEEGLKFMVYLQKENIIDESGMPKERFSAEFPKEGPSILRIQQVVRGDSAAYFCASSPAHREPGNTIYFGEGSWLTVV.

This clone showed up just a few times. J is TRBJ2-2 and V is TRBV5-1; D is unclear. The V gene's germline CDR1 is SGHRS and CDR2 YFSETQ. This CDR3 is built from 15 residues. Trimming took off 1 base at V and 2 bases at J, with 9 bases between the two ends. CDR3 nucleotide sequence: TGCGCCAGCAGCTTGAGGCAGGATAACACCGGGGAGCTGTTTTTT. Its translation is CASSLRQDNTGELFF.

The chain carries TRBV6-5 and TRBJ1-2; TRBD1 matches 9 bases. The CDR3 loop spans 15 amino acids. With 8 bases clipped from V and 2 bases from J, the junction kept 9 bases outside the gene matches. The V gene's germline CDR1 is MNHEY and CDR2 SVGAGI. The CDR3 sequence: CASGAGTGLNYGYTF. The CDR3 nucleotides are TGTGCCAGCGGAGCCGGGACAGGGTTGAACTATGGCTACACCTTC.

The chain is built from TRBV28 and TRBJ1-6; possible D gene TRBD1, 5 bases. The CDR3 extends over 16 amino acids. Germline V lookup: CDR1 MDHEN, CDR2 SYDVKM. V was shortened by 8 bases and J by 0 bases, with 14 bases between the two germline ends. The CDR3 nucleotides read TGTGCCAGCTTCGCGGGGGGAAGCTCCTATAATTCACCCCTCCACTTT. Its protein is CASFAGGSSYNSPLHF.

This chain joins TRBV3-1 (or the pseudogene TRBV3-2) and TRBJ2-7, with TRBD2 as a possible D gene (5 bases). Trimming took 1 base from V and 3 from J, leaving 19 bases between them. CDR3 length: 17 amino acids. The germline CDR1 and CDR2 sequences are LGHDT and YNNKEL (reference sequence). The CDR3 is CASSQGWSGLRLYEQYF. DNA for the CDR3: TGTGCCAGCAGCCAAGGATGGTCTGGACTGCGGCTCTACGAGCAGTACTTC.

The chain links TRBV5-1 to TRBJ1-1, with 7 bases aligning to TRBD1. V lost 4 bases and J lost 4; bases outside the gene matches: 7. Looked up from germline, CDR1 is SGHRS and CDR2 is YFSETQ. This CDR3 has 14 residues. The CDR3 nucleotides are TGCGCCAGCAGCACCGCCCCAGGGGGCACTGAAGCTTTCTTT. This gives the protein CASSTAPGGTEAFF.

V and J are TRBV2 and TRBJ2-1, with 10 bases fitting TRBD2. Looked up from germline, CDR1 is SNHLY and CDR2 is FYNNEI. This CDR3 is 17 amino acids long. J was trimmed by 10 bases and V by 8 bases; bases with no gene match: 20. The chain's CDR3 is CASGGTSGIRSQKEQFF. In DNA form, the CDR3 reads TGTGCCAGCGGGGGCACTAGCGGGATCCGTTCCCAAAAAGAGCAGTTCTTC.

The chain links TRBV5-1 to TRBJ2-5; TRBD2 matches 13 bases. Germline V gives CDR1 SGHRS, CDR2 YFSETQ. With V trimmed by 4 bases and J by 1 base, 7 bases remained unmatched. The CDR3 loop spans 17 amino acids. CDR3 in amino acids: CASSVGLAGDVQETQYF. The CDR3, as DNA: TGCGCCAGCAGCGTAGGACTAGCGGGGGACGTCCAAGAGACCCAGTACTTC.

The chain has TRBV5-6 and TRBJ2-2; D is unclear. Germline V lookup: CDR1 SGHDT, CDR2 YYEEEE. The V end was cut by 0 bases, the J end by 5 bases, with 5 bases between. This CDR3 has 13 residues. Here the CDR3 reads CASSLVPTGELFF. CDR3 in DNA: TGTGCCAGCAGCTTGGTCCCAACCGGGGAGCTGTTTTTT.

The J gene is TRBJ2-3, the V gene TRBV7-9, with D possibly TRBD1 on 5 matching bases. V lost 1 base to trimming and J lost 6 bases, with 8 bases between them. Germline V gene sequence: CDR1 SEHNR, CDR2 FQNEAQ (reference sequence). The CDR3 runs to 13 residues. CDR3 amino acids: CASSLDGADTQYF. The CDR3, as DNA: TGTGCCAGCAGCTTAGATGGGGCCGATACGCAGTATTTT.

A few counts support this clone. The chain links TRBV5-1 to TRBJ1-6; no reliable D call. Per germline, CDR1 SGHRS and CDR2 YFSETQ. The CDR3 is 13 amino acids. V lost 1 base and J 10 bases, leaving 9 bases between the germline ends. Written as DNA, the CDR3 is TGCGCCAGCAGCTTGAAGAGGGAATCACCCCTCCACTTT. The encoded protein is CASSLKRESPLHF.

The chain is built from TRBV10-3 and TRBJ1-6, with D tentatively TRBD1 (6 bases). The V end lost 4 bases, the J end lost 4 bases, and 11 bases lay between the germline ends. CDR3 length equals 15 residues. Germline CDR1 ENHRY, CDR2 SYGVKD. The CDR3 loop is CAISARDKYNSPLHF. The CDR3 region has the DNA TGTGCCATCAGTGCCCGGGACAAATATAATTCACCCCTCCACTTT.

V gene TRBV15 combines with J gene TRBJ1-3, with a tentative D call TRBD1 (5 bases). The CDR3 totals 14 residues. Trimming removed 0 bases at V and 6 bases at J, with 9 bases between. Germline CDR1 and CDR2: LNHNV and YYDKDF (reference sequence). In DNA, the CDR3 is TGTGCCACCAGCAGAGATCGACAGATAAACACCATATATTTT. Translating it yields CATSRDRQINTIYF.

The V gene is TRBV7-2, the J gene TRBJ2-3, with a tentative D call TRBD1 (6 bases). The CDR3 length is 15 residues. Germline V gene sequence: CDR1 SGHTA, CDR2 FQGNSA. V lost 5 bases and J 4 bases, leaving 16 bases between the germline ends. The CDR3 region is CASSQGHAMADTQYF. CDR3 nucleotide sequence: TGTGCCAGCAGCCAGGGACACGCGATGGCAGATACGCAGTATTTT.

This chain uses TRBV7-3 with TRBJ2-1; 14 positions agree with TRBD2. The CDR3 has 17 residues. Trimming cost V 5 bases and J 6 bases; bases outside gene matches: 9. The germline CDR1 and CDR2 sequences are SGHTA and FQGTGA. The CDR3: CASSRLAGGPLGNEQFF. The DNA for the CDR3 is TGTGCCAGCAGCAGACTAGCGGGAGGGCCTCTGGGCAATGAGCAGTTCTTC.

The gene calls are TRBV19 and TRBJ2-1; tentatively, D is TRBD2 (6 bases). Germline lookup yields CDR1 LNHDA and CDR2 SQIVND (reference sequence). Trimming left V 4 bases short and J 9 bases short, with 13 bases between. CDR3 length: 13 amino acids. The CDR3 loop reads CASSTTSRGEQFF. The CDR3 bases are TGTGCCAGTAGTACGACTAGTCGCGGTGAGCAGTTCTTC. The whole variable domain, filled in from reference TRBV19 and TRBJ2-1, reads DGGITQSPKYLFRKEGQNVTLSCEQNLNHDAMYWYRQDPGQGLRLIYYSQIVNDFQKGDIAEGYSVSREKKESFPLTVTSAQKNPTAFYLCASSTTSRGEQFFGPGTRLTVL.

The CDR3 coding sequence is TGTGCCAGCAGGGAATTGGATGGATTCGGACTAGCGGGAGCGAAACAGTTCTTC. Amino acid sequence: CASRELDGFGLAGAKQFF. The rearrangement joins TRBV11-2 to TRBJ2-1, with 13 bases lining up with TRBD2. J lost 13 bases, V lost 6 bases, and 21 bases had no gene match. This CDR3 contains 18 residues. Germline V gene data show CDR1 as SGHAT and CDR2 as FQNNGV.